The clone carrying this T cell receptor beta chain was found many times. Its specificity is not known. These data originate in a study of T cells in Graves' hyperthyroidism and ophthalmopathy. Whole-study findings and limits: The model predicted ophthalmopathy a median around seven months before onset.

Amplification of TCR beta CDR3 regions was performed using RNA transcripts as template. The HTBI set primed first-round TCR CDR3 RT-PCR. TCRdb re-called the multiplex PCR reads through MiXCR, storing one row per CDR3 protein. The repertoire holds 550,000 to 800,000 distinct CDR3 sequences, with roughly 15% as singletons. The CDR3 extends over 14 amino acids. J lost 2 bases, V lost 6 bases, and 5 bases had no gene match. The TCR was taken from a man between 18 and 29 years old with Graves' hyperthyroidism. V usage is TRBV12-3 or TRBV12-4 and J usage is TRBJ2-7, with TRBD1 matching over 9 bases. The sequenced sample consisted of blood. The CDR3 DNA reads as TGTGCCAGCAGCGGGACAGGGTTTACCTACGAGCAGTACTTC. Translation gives CASSGTGFTYEQYF.